Each of the 11 T cell receptor beta chains below was sequenced from the same sample in a study of T cells in Graves' hyperthyroidism and ophthalmopathy. The TCR beta CDR3 regions underwent amplification using RNA transcripts as the source. Using the HTBI primer set, a first-round RT-PCR was run on the TCR CDR3. Each CDR3 protein is one row after TCRdb ran MiXCR on the multiplex PCR reads. The table shows 500,000 to 600,000 distinct CDR3 sequences, with 20% occurring only once. Sequenced sample: blood. These receptors originate from a man aged 40-50 years with Graves' ophthalmopathy.

In DNA, the CDR3 is TGTGCCAGCTCACCCCTGACTAGCGGGATGGGCACAGATACGCAGTATTTT. It codes for CASSPLTSGMGTDTQYF. This chain links TRBV18 with TRBJ2-3; 11 bases agree with TRBD2. CDR3 size: 17 residues. Trimming took 3 bases from V and 1 from J; bases not matched to a gene: 6. Germline V gene lookup returns CDR1 KGHSH and CDR2 LQKENI.

The chain is built from TRBV27 and TRBJ2-1, with D perhaps TRBD1 (5 bases). Germline assignment: CDR1 MNHEY and CDR2 SMNVEV (reference sequence). The CDR3 is 14 residues long. V dropped 5 bases and J dropped 6 bases, with 14 bases sitting between them. The CDR3 is CASSPRPTVNEQFF. DNA of the CDR3: TGTGCCAGCAGTCCCCGCCCGACAGTCAATGAGCAGTTCTTC.

The V and J genes are TRBV9 and TRBJ2-3; no definite D call. The germline V gene has CDR1 SGDLS and CDR2 YYNGEE. The CDR3 covers 16 residues. The V and J ends lost 1 base and 0 bases respectively, with 12 bases between them. This CDR3 reads CASSVRELPSTDTQYF. Here the CDR3 DNA reads TGTGCCAGCAGCGTACGTGAACTACCTAGCACAGATACGCAGTATTTT.

This sequence joins TRBV7-8 and TRBJ2-7; D is uncertain. Trimming pared 1 base from V and 7 bases from J, leaving 8 bases between. CDR1 and CDR2 from the germline V gene are SGHVS and FQNEAQ. This CDR3 has 12 amino acids. The CDR3 DNA is TGTGCCAGCAGCTTAGTCCCGAGGGAGCAGTACTTC. Protein product: CASSLVPREQYF.

This clonotype was counted at least ten times. V usage is TRBV7-2 and J usage is TRBJ2-7; 7 bases match TRBD2. The CDR3 runs to 15 residues. Germline loops: CDR1 SGHTA, CDR2 FQGNSA. Trimming took 3 bases from V and 3 from J; bases not matched to a gene: 8. CDR3 amino acids: CASSFSGGGNYEQYF. For the CDR3, the DNA is TGTGCCAGCAGCTTTTCTGGGGGAGGGAACTACGAGCAGTACTTC.

This chain connects TRBV20-1 to TRBJ2-3; no clear D gene. The germline CDR1 and CDR2 sequences are DFQATT and SNEGSKA (reference sequence). The V and J ends lost 1 base and 2 bases respectively, with 10 bases between them. CDR3 length equals 14 residues. CDR3 coding DNA: TGCAGTGCTAGAGTTGGTTCGTCCACAGATACGCAGTATTTT. Translating gives CSARVGSSTDTQYF.

The chain joins TRBV7-2 to TRBJ2-7; 10 bases agree with TRBD2. Per the germline V gene, CDR1 is SGHTA and CDR2 is FQGNSA. The CDR3 has 17 amino acids. With 5 bases clipped from V and 5 bases from J, the junction kept 15 bases outside the gene matches. CDR3 DNA sequence: TGTGCCAGCAGCCGAGATATTACTAGCGGGAAAATTGACGAGCAGTACTTC. It specifies CASSRDITSGKIDEQYF.

This clonotype was seen a handful of times. The chain couples TRBV9 to TRBJ2-7; 8 nucleotides match TRBD1. This CDR3 region has 18 residues. From germline, CDR1 is SGDLS and CDR2 YYNGEE. Trimming took 0 bases from V and 5 from J; bases not matched to a gene: 16. In nucleotides, the CDR3 is TGTGCCAGCAGCGTAGGTCTTCAGAAGGACAGGGTGGCCCACGAGCAGTACTTC. It specifies CASSVGLQKDRVAHEQYF.

CDR3 coding DNA: TGCAGCGTTGAAGGCGTGGAGGACAGGGGGCACAATGAGCAGTTCTTC. This encodes CSVEGVEDRGHNEQFF. V is TRBV29-1 and J is TRBJ2-1, with TRBD1 matching over 11 bases. V trimming: 1 base; J trimming: 5 bases; junction bases outside the gene matches: 7. The CDR3 totals 16 residues. Germline V lookup: CDR1 SQVTM, CDR2 ANQGSEA.

In its sample, this clonotype was seen a few times. The rearrangement links TRBV25-1 to TRBJ2-7; perhaps TRBD2 as D (5 bases). Germline V lookup: CDR1 MGHDK, CDR2 SYGVNS. The CDR3 is 13 amino acids. Deletions cut 10 bases from V and 2 bases from J, with 15 bases between. The CDR3 nucleotides read TGTGCCACGGAGGTCCGGGGAACCTACGAGCAGTACTTC. This encodes CATEVRGTYEQYF.

This clonotype was found many times. V and J are TRBV28 and TRBJ2-5, with 7 bases fitting TRBD2. V trimming: 2 bases; J trimming: 5 bases; junction bases outside the gene matches: 14. Germline values: CDR1 MDHEN, CDR2 SYDVKM. The CDR3 has 17 residues. The DNA for the CDR3 is TGTGCCAGCAGTTTAGGAGGCCCGGGGAGGGCCTGGGAGACCCAGTACTTC. Amino acid sequence: CASSLGGPGRAWETQYF.